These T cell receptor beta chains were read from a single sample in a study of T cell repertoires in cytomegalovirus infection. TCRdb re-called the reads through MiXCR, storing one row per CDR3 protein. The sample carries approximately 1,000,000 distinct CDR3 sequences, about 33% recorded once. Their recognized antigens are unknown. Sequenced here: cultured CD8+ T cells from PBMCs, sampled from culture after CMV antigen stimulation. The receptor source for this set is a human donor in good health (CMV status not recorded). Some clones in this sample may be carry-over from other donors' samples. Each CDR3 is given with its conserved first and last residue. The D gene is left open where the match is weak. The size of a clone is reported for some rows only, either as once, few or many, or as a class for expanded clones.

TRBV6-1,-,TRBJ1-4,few,TGTGCCAGCAGTGAAGGGGGGAACTTCGCAACTAATGAAAAACTGTTTTTT,CASSEGGNFATNEKLFF
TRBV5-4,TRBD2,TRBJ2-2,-,TGTGCCAGCATTAGCGGGGACGGCACCGGGGAGCTGTTTTTT,CASISGDGTGELFF
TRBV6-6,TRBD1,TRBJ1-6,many,TGTGCCAGCAGACAGGGGCGCAACTATAATTCACCCCTCCACTTT,CASRQGRNYNSPLHF
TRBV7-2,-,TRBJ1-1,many,TGTGCCAGCAGCCCCCCTCAACAGTCAGGGGATAGTGAAGCTTTCTTT,CASSPPQQSGDSEAFF
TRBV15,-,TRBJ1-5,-,TGTGCCACCAGCAGCCCTGGAGCGGCCTCCAATCAGCCCCAGCATTTT,CATSSPGAASNQPQHF
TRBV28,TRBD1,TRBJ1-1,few,TGTGCCAGCAGTCTCAGAGGGGGCTGGAACACTGAAGCTTTCTTT,CASSLRGGWNTEAFF
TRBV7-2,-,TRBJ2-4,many,TGTGCCAGCAGCTTAGACCGGCGGGGCGTGGACGAAAACATTCAGTACTTC,CASSLDRRGVDENIQYF
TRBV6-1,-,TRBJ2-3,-,TGTGCCAGCAGTGAACTCAGCAGGGGCAGCACAGATACGCAGTATTTT,CASSELSRGSTDTQYF
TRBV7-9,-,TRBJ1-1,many,TGTGCCAGCAGGGGTACAGGCGAAGCTTTCTTT,CASRGTGEAFF
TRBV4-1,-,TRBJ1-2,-,TGCGCCAGCAGCCAAGATCCGGGGGACTATGGCTACACCTTC,CASSQDPGDYGYTF
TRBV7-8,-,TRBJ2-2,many,TGTGCCAGCAGCTTCTACAGGAGAAACACCGGGGAGCTGTTTTTT,CASSFYRRNTGELFF
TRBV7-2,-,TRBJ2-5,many,TGTGCCAGCAGCTTCGCGATTCGACAAGAGACCCAGTACTTC,CASSFAIRQETQYF
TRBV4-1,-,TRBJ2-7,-,TGCGCCAGCAGCCCAGCGAAATCCCGCGTCTACGAGCAGTACTTC,CASSPAKSRVYEQYF
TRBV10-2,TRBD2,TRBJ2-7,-,TGCGCCAGCAGTGATGGCAAGCGGGGCTACGAGCAGTACTTC,CASSDGKRGYEQYF
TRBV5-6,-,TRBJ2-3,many,TGTGCCAGCAGCTTTGGGCGGCCCGCAGATACGCAGTATTTT,CASSFGRPADTQYF
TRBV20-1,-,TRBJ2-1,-,TGCAGTGCTAGAGATGTTGGTGACTACTCCTACAATGAGCAGTTCTTC,CSARDVGDYSYNEQFF
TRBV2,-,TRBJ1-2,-,TGTACCAGCAGTGAAGAAGGCCAGTCCTATGGCTACACCTTC,CTSSEEGQSYGYTF
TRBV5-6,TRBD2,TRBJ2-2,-,TGTGCCAGCAGTCCGATAGCGGGAACCTACACCGGGGAGCTGTTTTTT,CASSPIAGTYTGELFF
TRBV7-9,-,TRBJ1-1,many,TGTGCCAGCAGCCCTAACCCGCAGACAGAACGAATAATGAACACTGAAGCTTTCTTT,CASSPNPQTERIMNTEAFF
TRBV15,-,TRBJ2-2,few,TGTGCCACCAGCCCCCGATGGGGCGGGGGCCACACCGGGGAGCTGTTTTTT,CATSPRWGGGHTGELFF
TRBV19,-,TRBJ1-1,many,TGTGCCAGTATCCCGGATGGAAACACTGAAGCTTTCTTT,CASIPDGNTEAFF
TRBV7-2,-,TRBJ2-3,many,TGTGCCAGCAGCTTAGAGTGGGCGGGATCCACAGATACGCAGTATTTT,CASSLEWAGSTDTQYF
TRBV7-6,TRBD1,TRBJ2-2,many,TGTGCCAGCAGCACCCTCGGGACAGGGCGCACCGGGGAGCTGTTTTTT,CASSTLGTGRTGELFF
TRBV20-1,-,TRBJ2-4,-,TGCAGTGCTAGTGAGACCCCCAAAAACATTCAGTACTTC,CSASETPKNIQYF
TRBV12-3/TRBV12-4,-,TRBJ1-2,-,TGTGCCTCCGCCGACACCTTGAACTATGGCTACACCTTC,CASADTLNYGYTF
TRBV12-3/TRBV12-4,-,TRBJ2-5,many,TGTGCCAGCAGTTCGGCAGACTTTCAAGAGACCCAGTACTTC,CASSSADFQETQYF
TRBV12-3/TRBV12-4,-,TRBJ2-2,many,TGTGCCAGCAGGGTACAACCCGGGGAGCTGTTTTTT,CASRVQPGELFF
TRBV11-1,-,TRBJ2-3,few,TGTGCCAGCAGCTTATATTGGGGAAGGGCAGATACGCAGTATTTT,CASSLYWGRADTQYF
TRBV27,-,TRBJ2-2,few,TGTGCCAGCAGCCTTTGGGCGGCAGGGAGTCAAACCATTAACACCGGGGAGCTGTTTTTT,CASSLWAAGSQTINTGELFF
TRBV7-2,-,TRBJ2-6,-,TGTGCCAGCAGCTTGAGGGGCCGGATTGAGGCTGGGGCCAACGTCCTGACTTTC,CASSLRGRIEAGANVLTF
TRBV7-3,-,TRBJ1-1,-,TGTGCCAGCGCTATTAAAGAAGCTTTCTTT,CASAIKEAFF
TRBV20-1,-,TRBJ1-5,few,TGCAGTGCTAGCCTGAAGGGGGGCCAGCCCCAGCATTTT,CSASLKGGQPQHF
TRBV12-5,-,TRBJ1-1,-,TGTGCTAGTGGTTTCCTCACACGCTTAGAGAAGGGGAACACTGAAGCTTTCTTT,CASGFLTRLEKGNTEAFF
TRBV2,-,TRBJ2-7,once,TGTGCCAGTCTAGGGGGGCCCACCTACGAGCAGTACTTC,CASLGGPTYEQYF
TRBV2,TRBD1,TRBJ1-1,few,TGTGCCAGCAGTGAAGGCCTTGAGGGACAGGGGGGGACTGAAGCTTTCTTT,CASSEGLEGQGGTEAFF
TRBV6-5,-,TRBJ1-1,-,TGTGCCAGCAGAACTACAGGCTTTCGGGGGGCTGAAGCTTTCTTT,CASRTTGFRGAEAFF
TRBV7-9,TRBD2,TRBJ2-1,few,TGTGCCAGCAGCTCCCCTAGCGGGGGCTACAATGAGCAGTTCTTC,CASSSPSGGYNEQFF
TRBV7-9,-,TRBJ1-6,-,TGTGCCAGCAGCTCGCTCCCTGATTCACCCCTCCACTTT,CASSSLPDSPLHF
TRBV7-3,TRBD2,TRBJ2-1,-,TGTGCCAGCAGCCTACTAGCGGGGGGGCCCGATGAGCAGTTCTTC,CASSLLAGGPDEQFF
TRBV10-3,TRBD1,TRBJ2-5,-,TGTGCCATCACTGACAGGGGGAAAGAGACCCAGTACTTC,CAITDRGKETQYF
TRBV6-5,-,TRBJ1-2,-,TGTGCCAGCAGTTACTCTGGAGGGGTGTATGGCTACACCTTC,CASSYSGGVYGYTF
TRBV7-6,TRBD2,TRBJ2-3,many,TGTGCCAGCAGCTTAACTAGCGGGGCGCTTATCACAGATACGCAGTATTTT,CASSLTSGALITDTQYF
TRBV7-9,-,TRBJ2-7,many,TGTGCCAGCAGCTTCCCGGACGAGCAGTACTTC,CASSFPDEQYF
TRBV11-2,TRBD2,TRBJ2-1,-,TGTGCCAGCAGCCTGGGACTAGCGGGGGGGCTTGGCGATGAGCAGTTCTTC,CASSLGLAGGLGDEQFF
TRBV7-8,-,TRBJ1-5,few,TGTGCCAGCAGCTCCTCTGAAAGGGGGAGCAATCAGCCCCAGCATTTT,CASSSSERGSNQPQHF
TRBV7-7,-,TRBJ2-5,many,TGTGCTAGCAGCTTACGGGTGCAGAGATTTCCACAGACCCAGTACTTC,CASSLRVQRFPQTQYF
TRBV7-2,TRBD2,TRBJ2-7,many,TGTGCCAGCAGCTTAGCGCTACTAGCGTCCTCCTACGAGCAGTACTTC,CASSLALLASSYEQYF
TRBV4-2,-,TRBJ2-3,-,TGTGCCAGCAGCCAAGATTCGGGTAGCGCAGATACGCAGTATTTT,CASSQDSGSADTQYF
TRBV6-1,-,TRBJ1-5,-,TGTGCCAGCAGTGAGGCCCCGGACGGGAGGTATAGCAATCAGCCCCAGCATTTT,CASSEAPDGRYSNQPQHF
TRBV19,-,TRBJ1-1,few,TGTGCCAGTAGTATCGGGCCACACACTGAAGCTTTCTTT,CASSIGPHTEAFF
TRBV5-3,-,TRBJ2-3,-,TGTGCCAGAAGCTTGGTGTCTCATAACCCGGCAGATACGCAGTATTTT,CARSLVSHNPADTQYF
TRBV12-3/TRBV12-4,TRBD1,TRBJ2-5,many,TGTGCCAGCAGTTTAGGGGACAGATACCAAGAGACCCAGTACTTC,CASSLGDRYQETQYF
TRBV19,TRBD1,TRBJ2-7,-,TGTGCCAGTAGTATTCGACAGGGGACATCCTACGAGCAGTACTTC,CASSIRQGTSYEQYF
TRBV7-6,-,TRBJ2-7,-,TGTGCCAGCTCAGGCAGTATCTCCTACGAGCAGTACTTC,CASSGSISYEQYF
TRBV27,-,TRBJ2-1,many,TGTGCCAGCAGTTTTAGCCAGGGAAATAATGAGCAGTTCTTC,CASSFSQGNNEQFF
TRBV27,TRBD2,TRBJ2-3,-,TGTGCCAGCAGTTTATGGCTAGCGGGGGCCGGAGGGACAGATACGCAGTATTTT,CASSLWLAGAGGTDTQYF